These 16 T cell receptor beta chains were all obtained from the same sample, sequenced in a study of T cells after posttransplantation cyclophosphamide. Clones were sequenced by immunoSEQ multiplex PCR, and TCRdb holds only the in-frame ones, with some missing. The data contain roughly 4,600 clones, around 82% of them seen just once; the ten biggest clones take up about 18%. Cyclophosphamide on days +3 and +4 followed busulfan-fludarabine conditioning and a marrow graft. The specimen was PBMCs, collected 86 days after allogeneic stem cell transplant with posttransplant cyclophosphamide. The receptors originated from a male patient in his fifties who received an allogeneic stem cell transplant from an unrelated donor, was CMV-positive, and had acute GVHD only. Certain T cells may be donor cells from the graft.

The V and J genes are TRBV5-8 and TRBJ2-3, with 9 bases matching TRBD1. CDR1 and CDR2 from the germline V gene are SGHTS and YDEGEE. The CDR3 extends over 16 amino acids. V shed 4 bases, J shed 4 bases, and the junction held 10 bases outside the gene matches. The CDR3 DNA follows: TGTGCCAGCAGCGTTGGACAGGGGCGCTACGCAGATACGCAGTATTTT. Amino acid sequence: CASSVGQGRYADTQYF.

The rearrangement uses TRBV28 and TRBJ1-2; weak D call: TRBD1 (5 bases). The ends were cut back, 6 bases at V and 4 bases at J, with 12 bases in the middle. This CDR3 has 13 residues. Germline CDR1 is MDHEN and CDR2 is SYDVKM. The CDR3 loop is CASSPQAFYGYTF. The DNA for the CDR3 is TGTGCCAGCAGCCCACAGGCCTTCTATGGCTACACCTTC.

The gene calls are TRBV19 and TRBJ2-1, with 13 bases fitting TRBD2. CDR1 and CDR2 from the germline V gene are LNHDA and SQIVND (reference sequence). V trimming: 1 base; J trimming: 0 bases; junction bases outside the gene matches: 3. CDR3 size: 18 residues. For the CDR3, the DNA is TGTGCCAGTAGTATAGGACTAGCGGGAGGATTCTCCTACAATGAGCAGTTCTTC. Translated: CASSIGLAGGFSYNEQFF.

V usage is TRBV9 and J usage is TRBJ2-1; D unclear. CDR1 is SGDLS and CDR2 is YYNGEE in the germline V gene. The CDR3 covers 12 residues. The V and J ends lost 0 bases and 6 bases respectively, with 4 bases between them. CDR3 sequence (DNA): TGTGCCAGCAGCGTAGGGCCCAATGAGCAGTTCTTC. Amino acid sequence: CASSVGPNEQFF. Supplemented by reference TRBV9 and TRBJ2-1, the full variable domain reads DSGVTQTPKHLITATGQRVTLRCSPRSGDLSVYWYQQSLDQGLQFLIQYYNGEERAKGNILERFSAQQFPDLHSELNLSSLELGDSALYFCASSVGPNEQFFGPGTRLTVL.

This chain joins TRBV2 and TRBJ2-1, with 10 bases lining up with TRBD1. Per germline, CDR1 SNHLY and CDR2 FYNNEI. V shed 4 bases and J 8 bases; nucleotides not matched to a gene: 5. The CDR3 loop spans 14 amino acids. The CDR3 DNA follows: TGTGCCAGCAGTGGGGGACAGGGGAATGATGAGCAGTTCTTC. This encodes CASSGGQGNDEQFF.

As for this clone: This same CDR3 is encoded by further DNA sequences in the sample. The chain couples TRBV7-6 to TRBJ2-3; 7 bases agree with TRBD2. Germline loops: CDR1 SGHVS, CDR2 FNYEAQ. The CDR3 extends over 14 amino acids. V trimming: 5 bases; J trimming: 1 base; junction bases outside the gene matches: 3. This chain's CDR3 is CASSRGGGTDTQYF. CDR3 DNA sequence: TGTGCCAGCAGCCGCGGGGGAGGCACAGATACGCAGTATTTT.

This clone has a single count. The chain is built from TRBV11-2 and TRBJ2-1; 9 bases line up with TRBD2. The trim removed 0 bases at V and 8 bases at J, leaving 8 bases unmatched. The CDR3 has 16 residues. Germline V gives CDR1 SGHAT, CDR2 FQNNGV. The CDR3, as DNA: TGTGCCAGCAGCTTAGATGTTCTGGGACTAGCATATGAGCAGTTCTTC. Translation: CASSLDVLGLAYEQFF.

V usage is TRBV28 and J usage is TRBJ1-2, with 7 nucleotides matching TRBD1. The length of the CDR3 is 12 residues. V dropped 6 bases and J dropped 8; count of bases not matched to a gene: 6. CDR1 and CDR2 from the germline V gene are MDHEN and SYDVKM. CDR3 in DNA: TGTGCCAGCAGATCACCGGGACAGGGCTACACCTTC. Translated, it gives CASRSPGQGYTF.

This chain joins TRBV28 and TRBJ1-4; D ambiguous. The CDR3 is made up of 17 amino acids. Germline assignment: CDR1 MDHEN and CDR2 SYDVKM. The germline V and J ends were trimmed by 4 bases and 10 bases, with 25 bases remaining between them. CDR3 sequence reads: CASSWAGENSAFGKLFF. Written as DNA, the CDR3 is TGTGCCAGCAGTTGGGCGGGTGAAAATTCAGCCTTCGGAAAACTGTTTTTT. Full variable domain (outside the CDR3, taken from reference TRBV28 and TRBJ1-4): DVKVTQSSRYLVKRTGEKVFLECVQDMDHENMFWYRQDPGLGLRLIYFSYDVKMKEKGDIPEGYSVSREKKERFSLILESASTNQTSMYLCASSWAGENSAFGKLFFGSGTQLSVL.

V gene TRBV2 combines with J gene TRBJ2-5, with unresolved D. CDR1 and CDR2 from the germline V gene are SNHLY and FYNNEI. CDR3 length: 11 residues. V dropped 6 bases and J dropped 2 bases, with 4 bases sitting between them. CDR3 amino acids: CASSRQETQYF. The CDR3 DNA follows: TGTGCCAGCAGCCGTCAAGAGACCCAGTACTTC.

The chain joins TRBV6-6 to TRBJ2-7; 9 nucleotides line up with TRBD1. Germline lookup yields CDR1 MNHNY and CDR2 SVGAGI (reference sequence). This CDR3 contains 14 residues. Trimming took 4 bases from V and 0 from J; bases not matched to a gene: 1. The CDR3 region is CASSLDRGSYEQYF. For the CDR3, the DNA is TGTGCCAGCAGTTTGGACAGGGGCTCCTACGAGCAGTACTTC.

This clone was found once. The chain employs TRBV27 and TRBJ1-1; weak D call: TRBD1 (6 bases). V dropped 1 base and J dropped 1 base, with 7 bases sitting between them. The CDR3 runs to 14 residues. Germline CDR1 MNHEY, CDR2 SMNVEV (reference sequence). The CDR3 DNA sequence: TGTGCCAGCAGTTTATGGGGGCAGAACACTGAAGCTTTCTTT. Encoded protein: CASSLWGQNTEAFF.

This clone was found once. The CDR3 reads CASSPSLVARSVKYTF. CDR3 coding DNA: TGCGCCAGCAGCCCCTCATTGGTGGCGAGGTCCGTAAAATACACCTTC. The gene calls are TRBV4-1 and TRBJ1-2; no clear D gene. Trimming removed 4 bases at V and 11 bases at J, with 26 bases between. Germline CDR1 is MGHRA and CDR2 is YSYEKL. This CDR3 region has 16 residues.

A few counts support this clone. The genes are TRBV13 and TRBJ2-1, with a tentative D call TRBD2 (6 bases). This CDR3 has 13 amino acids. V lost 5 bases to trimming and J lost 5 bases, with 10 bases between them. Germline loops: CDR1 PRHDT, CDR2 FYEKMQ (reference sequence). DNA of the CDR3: TGTGCCAGCAGCCCACGGACTAACAATGAGCAGTTCTTC. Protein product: CASSPRTNNEQFF.

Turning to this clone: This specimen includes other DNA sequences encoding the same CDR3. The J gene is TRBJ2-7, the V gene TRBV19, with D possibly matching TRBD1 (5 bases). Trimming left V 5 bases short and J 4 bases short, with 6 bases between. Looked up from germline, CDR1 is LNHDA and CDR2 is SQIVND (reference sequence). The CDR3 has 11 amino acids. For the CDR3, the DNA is TGTGCCAGTAGTCACAGGTACGAGCAGTACTTC. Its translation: CASSHRYEQYF. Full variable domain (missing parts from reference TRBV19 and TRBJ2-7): DGGITQSPKYLFRKEGQNVTLSCEQNLNHDAMYWYRQDPGQGLRLIYYSQIVNDFQKGDIAEGYSVSREKKESFPLTVTSAQKNPTAFYLCASSHRYEQYFGPGTRLTVT.

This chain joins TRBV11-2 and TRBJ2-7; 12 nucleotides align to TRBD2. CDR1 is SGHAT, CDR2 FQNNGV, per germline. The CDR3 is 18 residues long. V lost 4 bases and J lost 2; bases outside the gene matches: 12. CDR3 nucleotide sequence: TGTGCCAGCAGCTCCCCGACTAGCGGGAGACTCACCCCCTACGAGCAGTACTTC. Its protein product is CASSSPTSGRLTPYEQYF.